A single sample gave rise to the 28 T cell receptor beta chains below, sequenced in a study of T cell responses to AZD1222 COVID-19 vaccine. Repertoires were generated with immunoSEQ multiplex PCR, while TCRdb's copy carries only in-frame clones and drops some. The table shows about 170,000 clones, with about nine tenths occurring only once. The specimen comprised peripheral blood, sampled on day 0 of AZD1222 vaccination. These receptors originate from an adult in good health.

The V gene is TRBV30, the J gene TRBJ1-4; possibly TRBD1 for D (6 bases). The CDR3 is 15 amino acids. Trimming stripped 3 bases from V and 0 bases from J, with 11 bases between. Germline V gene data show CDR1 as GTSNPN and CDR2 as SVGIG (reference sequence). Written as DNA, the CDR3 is TGTGCCTGGAGGACAAGGGGGGCAACTAATGAAAAACTGTTTTTT. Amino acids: CAWRTRGATNEKLFF.

CDR3: CASSETGLSMGYTF. The CDR3 DNA follows: TGTGCCAGCAGTGAAACGGGCCTCTCGATGGGGTACACCTTC. V usage is TRBV6-1 and J usage is TRBJ1-2; D ambiguous. Trimming stripped 2 bases from V and 11 bases from J, with 18 bases between. Germline V lookup: CDR1 MNHNS, CDR2 SASEGT. The CDR3 covers 14 residues.

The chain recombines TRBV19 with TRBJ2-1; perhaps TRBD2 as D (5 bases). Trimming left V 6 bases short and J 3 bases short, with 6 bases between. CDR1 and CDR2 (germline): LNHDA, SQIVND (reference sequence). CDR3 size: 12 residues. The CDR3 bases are TGTGCCAGTAGGGGGAGCTACAATGAGCAGTTCTTC. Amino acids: CASRGSYNEQFF.

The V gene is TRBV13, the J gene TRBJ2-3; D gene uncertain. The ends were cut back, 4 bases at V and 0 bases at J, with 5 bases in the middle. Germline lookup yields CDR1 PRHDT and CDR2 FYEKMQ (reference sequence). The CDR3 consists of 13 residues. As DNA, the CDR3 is TGTGCCAGCAGCTCACCTAGCACAGATACGCAGTATTTT. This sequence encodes CASSSPSTDTQYF.

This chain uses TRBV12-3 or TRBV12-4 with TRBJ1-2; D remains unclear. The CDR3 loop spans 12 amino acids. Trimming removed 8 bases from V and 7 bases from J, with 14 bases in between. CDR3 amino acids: CASGHPGFGYTF. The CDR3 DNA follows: TGTGCCAGCGGTCATCCGGGGTTTGGCTACACCTTC.

In nucleotides, the CDR3 is TGCGCCAGCAGCCAAGAGGCCACCTCCACGGGACAGGGTGCCAAAAACATTCAGTACTTC. Its translation is CASSQEATSTGQGAKNIQYF. The rearrangement uses TRBV4-3 and TRBJ2-4, with 9 bases aligning to TRBD1. Trimming cost V 0 bases and J 1 base; bases outside gene matches: 13. This CDR3 comprises 20 residues. The germline gives CDR1 LGHNA, CDR2 YSLEER.

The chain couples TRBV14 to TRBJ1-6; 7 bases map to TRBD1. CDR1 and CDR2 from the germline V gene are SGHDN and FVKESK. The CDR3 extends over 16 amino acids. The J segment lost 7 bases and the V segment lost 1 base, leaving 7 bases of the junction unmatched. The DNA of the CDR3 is TGTGCCAGCAGCCAAGTTATCGGGACAGTGAATTCACCCCTCCACTTT. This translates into CASSQVIGTVNSPLHF.

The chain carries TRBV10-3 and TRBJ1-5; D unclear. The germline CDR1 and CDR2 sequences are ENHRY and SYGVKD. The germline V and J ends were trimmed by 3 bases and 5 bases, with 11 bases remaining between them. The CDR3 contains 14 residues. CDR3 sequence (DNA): TGTGCCATCAGTGAACGCTTGGGTGATCAGCCCCAGCATTTT. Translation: CAISERLGDQPQHF.

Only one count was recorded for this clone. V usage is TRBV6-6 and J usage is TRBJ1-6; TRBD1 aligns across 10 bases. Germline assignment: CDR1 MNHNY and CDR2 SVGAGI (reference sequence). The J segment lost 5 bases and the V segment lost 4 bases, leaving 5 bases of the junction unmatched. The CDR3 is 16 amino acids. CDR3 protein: CASSSGQGGNNSPLHF. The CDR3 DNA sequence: TGTGCCAGCAGTTCCGGACAGGGGGGGAATAATTCACCCCTCCACTTT.

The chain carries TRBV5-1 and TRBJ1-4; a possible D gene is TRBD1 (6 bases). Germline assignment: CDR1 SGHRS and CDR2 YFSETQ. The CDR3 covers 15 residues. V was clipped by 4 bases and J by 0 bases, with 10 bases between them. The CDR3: CASSRNRATNEKLFF. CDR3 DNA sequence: TGCGCCAGCAGCAGAAACAGGGCAACTAATGAAAAACTGTTTTTT.

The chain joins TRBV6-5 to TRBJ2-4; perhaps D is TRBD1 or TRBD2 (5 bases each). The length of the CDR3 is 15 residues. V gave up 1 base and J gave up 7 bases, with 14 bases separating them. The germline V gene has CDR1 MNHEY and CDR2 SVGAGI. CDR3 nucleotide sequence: TGTGCCAGCAGTTACTGGGACGGAAAAGCGAACATTCAGTACTTC. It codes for CASSYWDGKANIQYF.

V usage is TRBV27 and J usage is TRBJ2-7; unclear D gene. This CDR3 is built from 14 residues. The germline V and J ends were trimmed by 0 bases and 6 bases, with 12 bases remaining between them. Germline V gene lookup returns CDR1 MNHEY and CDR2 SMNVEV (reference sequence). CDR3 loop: CASSLSPLAGEQYF. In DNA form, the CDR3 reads TGTGCCAGCAGTTTATCACCCCTGGCCGGCGAGCAGTACTTC.

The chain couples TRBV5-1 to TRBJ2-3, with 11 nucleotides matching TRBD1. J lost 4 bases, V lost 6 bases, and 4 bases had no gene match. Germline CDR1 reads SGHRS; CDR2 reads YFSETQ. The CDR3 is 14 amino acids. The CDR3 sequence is CASTRTGGADTQYF. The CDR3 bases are TGCGCCAGCACCAGGACAGGGGGCGCAGATACGCAGTATTTT.

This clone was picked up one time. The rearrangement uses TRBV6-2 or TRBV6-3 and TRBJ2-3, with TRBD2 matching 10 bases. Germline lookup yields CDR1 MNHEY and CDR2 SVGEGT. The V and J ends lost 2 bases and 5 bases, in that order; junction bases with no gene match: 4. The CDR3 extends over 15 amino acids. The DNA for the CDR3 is TGTGCCAGCAGTTACCTAGCGGGGGTGAAAGATACGCAGTATTTT. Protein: CASSYLAGVKDTQYF.

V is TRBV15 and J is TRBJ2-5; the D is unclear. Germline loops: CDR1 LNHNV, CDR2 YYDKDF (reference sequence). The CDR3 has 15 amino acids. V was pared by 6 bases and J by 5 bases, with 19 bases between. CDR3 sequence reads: CATSRLGGQRETQYF. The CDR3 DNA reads TGTGCCACCAGTAGGTTAGGTGGCCAGAGGGAGACCCAGTACTTC.

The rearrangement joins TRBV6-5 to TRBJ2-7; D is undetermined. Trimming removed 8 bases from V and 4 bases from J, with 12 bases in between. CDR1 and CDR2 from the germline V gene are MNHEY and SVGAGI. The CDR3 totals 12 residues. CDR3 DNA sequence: TGTGCCAGCCGACGGACGTCTTACGAGCAGTACTTC. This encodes CASRRTSYEQYF.

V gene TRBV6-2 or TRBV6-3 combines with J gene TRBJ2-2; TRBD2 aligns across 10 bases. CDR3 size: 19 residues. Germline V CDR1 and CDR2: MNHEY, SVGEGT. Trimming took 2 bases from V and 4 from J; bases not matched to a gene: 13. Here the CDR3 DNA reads TGTGCCAGCAGTTACGTGGGTCCCTTAGCGGGGGGCCGCACCGGGGAGCTGTTTTTT. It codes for CASSYVGPLAGGRTGELFF.

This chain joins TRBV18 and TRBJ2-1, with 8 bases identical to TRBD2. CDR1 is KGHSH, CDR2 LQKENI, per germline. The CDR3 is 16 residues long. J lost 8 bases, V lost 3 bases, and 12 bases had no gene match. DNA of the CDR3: TGTGCCAGCTCACCCTCTTTGCGGGGAGCGGGAGATGAGCAGTTCTTC. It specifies CASSPSLRGAGDEQFF.

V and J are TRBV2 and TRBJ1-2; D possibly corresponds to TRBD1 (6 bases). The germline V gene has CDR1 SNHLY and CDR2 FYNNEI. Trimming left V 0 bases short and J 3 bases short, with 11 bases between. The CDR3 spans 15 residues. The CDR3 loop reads CASSEAGGIYYGYTF. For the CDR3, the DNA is TGTGCCAGCAGTGAAGCGGGGGGCATATACTATGGCTACACCTTC.

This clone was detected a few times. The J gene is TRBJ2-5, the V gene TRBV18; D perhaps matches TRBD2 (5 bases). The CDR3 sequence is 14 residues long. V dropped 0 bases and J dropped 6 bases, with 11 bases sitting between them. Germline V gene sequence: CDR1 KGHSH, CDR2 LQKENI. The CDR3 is CASSPPEGVKTQYF. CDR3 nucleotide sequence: TGTGCCAGCTCACCACCCGAGGGCGTTAAGACCCAGTACTTC.

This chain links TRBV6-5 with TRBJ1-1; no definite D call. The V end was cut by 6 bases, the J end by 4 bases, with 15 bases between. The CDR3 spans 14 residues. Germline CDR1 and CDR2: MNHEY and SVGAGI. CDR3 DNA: TGTGCCAGCAGCGGCCAAGAGCGGGGCACTGAAGCTTTCTTT. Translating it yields CASSGQERGTEAFF.

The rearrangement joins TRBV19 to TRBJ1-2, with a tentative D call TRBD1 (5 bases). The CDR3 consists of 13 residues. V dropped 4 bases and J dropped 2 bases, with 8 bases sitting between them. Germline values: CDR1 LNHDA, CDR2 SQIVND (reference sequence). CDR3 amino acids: CASSTDSNYGYTF. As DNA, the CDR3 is TGTGCCAGTAGTACCGACAGCAACTATGGCTACACCTTC.

The CDR3 nucleotides are TGTGCCAGCAGCCCGGTAGGGGGGGCGCGGCGTTCCTATGGCTACACCTTC. This encodes CASSPVGGARRSYGYTF. The chain employs TRBV7-2 and TRBJ1-2; D may be TRBD1 (6 bases). The ends were cut back, 5 bases at V and 4 bases at J, with 23 bases in the middle. CDR1 SGHTA and CDR2 FQGNSA come from the germline V gene. The CDR3 sequence is 17 residues long.

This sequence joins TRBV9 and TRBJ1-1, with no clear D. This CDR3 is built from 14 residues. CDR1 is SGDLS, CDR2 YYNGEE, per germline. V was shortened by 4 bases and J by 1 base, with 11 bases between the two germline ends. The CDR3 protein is CASSTTTGNTEAFF. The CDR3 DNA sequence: TGTGCCAGCAGCACAACCACGGGGAACACTGAAGCTTTCTTT.

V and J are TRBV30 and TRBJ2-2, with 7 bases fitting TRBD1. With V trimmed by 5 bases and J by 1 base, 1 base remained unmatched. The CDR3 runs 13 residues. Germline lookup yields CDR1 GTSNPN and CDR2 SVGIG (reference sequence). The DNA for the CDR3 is TGTGCCTGGGACAGGGTGAACACCGGGGAGCTGTTTTTT. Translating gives CAWDRVNTGELFF.

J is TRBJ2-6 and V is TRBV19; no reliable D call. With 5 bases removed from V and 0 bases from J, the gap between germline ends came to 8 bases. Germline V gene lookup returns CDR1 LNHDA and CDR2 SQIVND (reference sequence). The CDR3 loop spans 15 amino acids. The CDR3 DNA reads TGTGCCAGTAGTCGAGGATTCTCTGGGGCCAACGTCCTGACTTTC. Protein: CASSRGFSGANVLTF.

In nucleotides, the CDR3 is TGTGCCAGCACGAGGGCCTTAAACTACGAGCAGTACTTC. Translating it yields CASTRALNYEQYF. The chain combines TRBV6-5 with TRBJ2-7; tentative D call: TRBD2 (5 bases). Germline loops: CDR1 MNHEY, CDR2 SVGAGI. The CDR3 runs 13 residues. Deletions cut 7 bases from V and 3 bases from J, with 13 bases between.

CDR3 DNA: TGTGCCTGGAGTGTATTAGGCTCCTACAATGAGCAGTTCTTC. Amino acid sequence: CAWSVLGSYNEQFF. The chain has TRBV30 and TRBJ2-1, with D unclear. This CDR3 has 14 residues. Germline V gene lookup returns CDR1 GTSNPN and CDR2 SVGIG (reference sequence). V shed 0 bases and J shed 0 bases, with 6 bases lying between them.